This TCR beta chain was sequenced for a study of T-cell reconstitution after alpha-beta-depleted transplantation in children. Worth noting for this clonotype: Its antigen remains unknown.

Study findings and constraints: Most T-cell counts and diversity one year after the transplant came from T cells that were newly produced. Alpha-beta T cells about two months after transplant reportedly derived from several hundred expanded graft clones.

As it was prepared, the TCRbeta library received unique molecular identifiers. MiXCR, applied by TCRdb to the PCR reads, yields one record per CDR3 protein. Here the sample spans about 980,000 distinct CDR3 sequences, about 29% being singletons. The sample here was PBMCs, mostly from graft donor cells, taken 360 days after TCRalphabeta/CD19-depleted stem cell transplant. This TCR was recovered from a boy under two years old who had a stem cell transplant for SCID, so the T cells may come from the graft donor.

CDR3 protein: CASSGVIQETQYF. The CDR3 nucleotides are TGTGCCAGCAGTGGGGTTATTCAAGAGACCCAGTACTTC. The chain uses TRBV12-3 or TRBV12-4 and TRBJ2-5; D is unclear. V lost 5 bases and J lost 2, with 9 bases in between. The CDR3 totals 13 residues.